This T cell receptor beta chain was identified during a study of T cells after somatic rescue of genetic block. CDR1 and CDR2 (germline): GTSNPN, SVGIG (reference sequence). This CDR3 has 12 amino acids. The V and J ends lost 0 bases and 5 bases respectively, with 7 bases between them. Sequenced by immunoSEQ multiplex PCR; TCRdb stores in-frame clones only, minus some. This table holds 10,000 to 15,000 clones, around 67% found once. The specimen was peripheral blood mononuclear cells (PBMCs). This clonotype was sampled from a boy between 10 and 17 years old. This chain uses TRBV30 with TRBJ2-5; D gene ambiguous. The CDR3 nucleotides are TGTGCCTGGAGTGTAAACGGCGAGACCCAGTACTTC. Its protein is CAWSVNGETQYF.